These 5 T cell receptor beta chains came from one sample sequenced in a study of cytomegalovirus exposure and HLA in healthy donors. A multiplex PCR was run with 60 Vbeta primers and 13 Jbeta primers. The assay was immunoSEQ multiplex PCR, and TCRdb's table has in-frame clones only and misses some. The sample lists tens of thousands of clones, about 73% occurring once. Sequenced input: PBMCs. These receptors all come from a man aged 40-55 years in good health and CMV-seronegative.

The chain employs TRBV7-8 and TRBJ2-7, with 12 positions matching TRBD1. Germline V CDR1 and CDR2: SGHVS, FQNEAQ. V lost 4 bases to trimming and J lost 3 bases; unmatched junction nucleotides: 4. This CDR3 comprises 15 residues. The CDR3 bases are TGTGCCAGCAGCTGGGGACAGGGGGCCTACTACGAGCAGTACTTC. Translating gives CASSWGQGAYYEQYF.

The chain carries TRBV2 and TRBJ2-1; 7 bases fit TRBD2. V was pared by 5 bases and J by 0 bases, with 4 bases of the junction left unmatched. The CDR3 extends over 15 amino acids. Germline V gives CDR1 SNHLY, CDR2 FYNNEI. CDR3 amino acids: CASSSSGSSYNEQFF. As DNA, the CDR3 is TGTGCCAGCAGTTCTAGCGGAAGCTCCTACAATGAGCAGTTCTTC.

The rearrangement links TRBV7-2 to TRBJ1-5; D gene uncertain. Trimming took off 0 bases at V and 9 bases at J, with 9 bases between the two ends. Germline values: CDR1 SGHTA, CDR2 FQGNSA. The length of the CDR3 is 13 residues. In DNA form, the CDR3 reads TGTGCCAGCAGCTTAGCGCCTCTGAGGCCCCAGCATTTT. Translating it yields CASSLAPLRPQHF.

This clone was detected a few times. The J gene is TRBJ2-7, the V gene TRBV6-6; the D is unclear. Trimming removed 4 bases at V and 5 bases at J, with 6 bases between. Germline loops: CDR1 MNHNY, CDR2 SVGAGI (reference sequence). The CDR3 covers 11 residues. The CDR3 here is CASSSRDEQYF. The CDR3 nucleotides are TGTGCCAGCAGTTCCCGGGACGAGCAGTACTTC.

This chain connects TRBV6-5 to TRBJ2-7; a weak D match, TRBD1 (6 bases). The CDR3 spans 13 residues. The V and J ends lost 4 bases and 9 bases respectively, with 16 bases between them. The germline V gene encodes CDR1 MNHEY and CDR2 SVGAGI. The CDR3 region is CASSSPPGGAQYF. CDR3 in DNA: TGTGCCAGCAGTTCTCCCCCTGGGGGCGCGCAGTACTTC.